One and the same sample provided the 16 T cell receptor beta chains below, sequenced in a study of blood T cell repertoires in COVID-19. Some clones are missing from TCRdb's copy, which holds only in-frame ones; the method was immunoSEQ multiplex PCR. The repertoire consists of around 270,000 clones, with around four fifths occurring once and the leading ten covering less than 5%. Input material: peripheral blood. Receptor source: a man in his 60s with acute or convalescent COVID-19.

This CDR3 is CASSLPSPNTDTQYF. Here the CDR3 DNA reads TGCGCCAGCAGCTTGCCTAGCCCCAACACAGATACGCAGTATTTT. The rearrangement uses TRBV5-1 and TRBJ2-3, with D possibly TRBD2 on 5 matching bases. V lost 1 base to trimming and J lost 2 bases, with 11 bases between them. The germline V gene encodes CDR1 SGHRS and CDR2 YFSETQ. This CDR3 is built from 15 residues.

This clone was seen just once. The J gene is TRBJ2-5, the V gene TRBV27; TRBD1 matches at 7 bases. With 0 bases clipped from V and 3 bases from J, the junction kept 4 bases outside the gene matches. CDR3 length: 15 residues. CDR1 and CDR2 from the germline V gene are MNHEY and SMNVEV (reference sequence). CDR3 amino acids: CASSLSRDSKETQYF. DNA of the CDR3: TGTGCCAGCAGTTTATCAAGGGACAGTAAAGAGACCCAGTACTTC.

The chain has TRBV28 and TRBJ1-1; maybe TRBD1 (5 bases). In germline, CDR1 is MDHEN, CDR2 SYDVKM. The CDR3 totals 13 residues. Trimming shortened V by 7 bases and J by 0 bases, and 9 bases separated the two germline ends. DNA of the CDR3: TGTGCCAGCAAGGCAGGGCTGAACACTGAAGCTTTCTTT. This encodes CASKAGLNTEAFF.

This clone was seen a single time. The V call is TRBV10-1, the J call TRBJ1-2, with a weak D call TRBD1 (5 bases). Trimming cost V 2 bases and J 2 bases, with 6 bases left between them. This CDR3 is built from 13 residues. Germline values: CDR1 WNHNN, CDR2 SYGVQD (reference sequence). CDR3 protein: CASSENRNYGYTF. CDR3 nucleotides: TGCGCCAGCAGTGAGAACAGGAACTATGGCTACACCTTC.

The V call is TRBV7-2, the J call TRBJ2-1; no definite D call. V dropped 0 bases and J dropped 0 bases, with 9 bases sitting between them. Germline V lookup: CDR1 SGHTA, CDR2 FQGNSA. The CDR3 is made up of 16 amino acids. The CDR3 DNA follows: TGTGCCAGCAGCTTAGCGTCGGTCTCCTCCTACAATGAGCAGTTCTTC. Its translation: CASSLASVSSYNEQFF.

J is TRBJ2-1 and V is TRBV19; TRBD2 matches 8 bases. The CDR3 loop spans 15 amino acids. V lost 1 base, J lost 5 bases, and 4 bases stayed unmatched. The V gene's germline CDR1 is LNHDA and CDR2 SQIVND (reference sequence). CDR3 sequence: CASSIAGGPNNEQFF. The CDR3 bases are TGTGCCAGTAGTATAGCGGGGGGGCCGAACAATGAGCAGTTCTTC.

The sample holds a few counts of this clone. J is TRBJ2-7 and V is TRBV19, with a tentative D call TRBD1 (6 bases). The CDR3 has 16 amino acids. Germline assignment: CDR1 LNHDA and CDR2 SQIVND (reference sequence). Trimming took off 4 bases at V and 1 base at J, with 17 bases between the two ends. CDR3 region: CASSTRWGRGSYEQYF. The CDR3 DNA sequence: TGTGCCAGTAGTACCCGATGGGGGCGCGGGTCCTACGAGCAGTACTTC.

This clone was picked up one time. V is TRBV6-6 and J is TRBJ2-7, with D possibly TRBD1 on 6 matching bases. Deletions cut 6 bases from V and 5 bases from J, with 17 bases between. Germline CDR1 reads MNHNY; CDR2 reads SVGAGI (reference sequence). The CDR3 has 14 amino acids. CDR3: CASSALGAGHEQYF. CDR3 in DNA: TGTGCCAGCAGCGCGCTGGGGGCCGGACACGAGCAGTACTTC.

V is TRBV30 and J is TRBJ2-1; weak D call: TRBD2 (6 bases). V was shortened by 0 bases and J by 10 bases, with 13 bases between the two germline ends. CDR3 size: 13 residues. CDR1 and CDR2 from the germline V gene are GTSNPN and SVGIG (reference sequence). The CDR3 coding sequence is TGTGCCTGGAGTGTAGGCCAGGCGGGGGAGCAGTTCTTC. Its protein product is CAWSVGQAGEQFF.

V is TRBV7-3 and J is TRBJ2-1, with D perhaps matching TRBD1 (6 bases). This CDR3 has 14 amino acids. The germline V gene has CDR1 SGHTA and CDR2 FQGTGA. V was cut by 6 bases and J by 0 bases, with 9 bases left in between. The CDR3 loop reads CASRRGSSYNEQFF. Written as DNA, the CDR3 is TGTGCCAGCAGGAGGGGGAGCTCCTACAATGAGCAGTTCTTC.

CDR3 DNA sequence: TGCAGTGCTAGTTTATACAGGGGGGGGAACCTGAACACTGAAGCTTTCTTT. Protein sequence: CSASLYRGGNLNTEAFF. The chain recombines TRBV20-1 with TRBJ1-1, with TRBD1 matching 8 bases. V was pared by 3 bases and J by 0 bases, with 12 bases of the junction left unmatched. There are 17 residues in the CDR3. Germline CDR1 DFQATT, CDR2 SNEGSKA (reference sequence).

The V and J genes are TRBV4-1 and TRBJ2-1, with D perhaps matching TRBD2 (6 bases). With 2 bases removed from V and 4 bases from J, the gap between germline ends came to 24 bases. CDR3 length: 19 amino acids. Germline-derived CDR1 and CDR2 are MGHRA and YSYEKL. The CDR3 sequence is CASSQLGAGPRFSYNEQFF. The DNA of the CDR3 is TGCGCCAGCAGCCAATTAGGGGCGGGACCTCGATTTTCTTACAATGAGCAGTTCTTC.

The chain recombines TRBV6-1 with TRBJ2-7; 7 nucleotides match TRBD1. Trimming cost V 4 bases and J 7 bases; bases outside gene matches: 19. Germline V gene sequence: CDR1 MNHNS, CDR2 SASEGT. CDR3 length: 17 amino acids. CDR3 sequence (DNA): TGTGCCAGCAGTGGCATCCGGGACAGAAGCTGGGCACGGGAGCAGTACTTC. It codes for CASSGIRDRSWAREQYF.

The chain is built from TRBV5-5 and TRBJ2-7; D might be TRBD1 (6 bases). This CDR3 is built from 16 residues. The germline CDR1 and CDR2 sequences are SGHKS and YYEKEE (reference sequence). The germline V and J ends were trimmed by 3 bases and 4 bases, with 20 bases remaining between them. CDR3 in DNA: TGTGCCAGCAGCTGGACCCAACGACAGGCAGGGTACGAGCAGTACTTC. It translates to CASSWTQRQAGYEQYF. Together with reference TRBV5-5 and TRBJ2-7, the CDR3 gives the full variable domain: DAGVTQSPTHLIKTRGQQVTLRCSPISGHKSVSWYQQVLGQGPQFIFQYYEKEERGRGNFPDRFSARQFPNYSSELNVNALLLGDSALYLCASSWTQRQAGYEQYFGPGTRLTVT.

The V and J genes are TRBV12-3 or TRBV12-4 and TRBJ2-7, with D possibly matching TRBD2 (5 bases). The CDR3 runs 12 residues. V lost 6 bases, J lost 3 bases, and 9 bases lay in between. This CDR3 is CASSILVYEQYF. CDR3 sequence (DNA): TGTGCCAGCAGCATACTAGTCTACGAGCAGTACTTC.

This chain links TRBV12-3 or TRBV12-4 with TRBJ2-7, with 7 nucleotides matching TRBD1. Germline trimming cut 5 bases from V and 7 bases from J; bases unmatched to any gene: 8. The CDR3 length is 13 residues. The CDR3 protein is CASSGTARWEQYF. DNA of the CDR3: TGTGCCAGCAGTGGGACAGCACGGTGGGAGCAGTACTTC.